The 23 T cell receptor beta chains presented below share a single source sample, sequenced in a study of cytomegalovirus exposure and HLA in healthy donors. Primers for the PCR totalled 60 Vbeta and 13 Jbeta. Assay: immunoSEQ multiplex PCR; the TCRdb copy retains only in-frame clones and omits some. The repertoire table contains some 72,000 clones. The sequenced material came from PBMCs. The receptors were gathered from a boy younger than 18 in good health and CMV-seronegative.

This chain connects TRBV2 to TRBJ1-2; 7 positions agree with TRBD1. CDR3 size: 12 residues. The V segment lost 8 bases and the J segment 3 bases; nucleotides outside the gene matches: 3. Germline CDR1 reads SNHLY; CDR2 reads FYNNEI. In DNA, the CDR3 is TGTGCCAGCCGCGGGACAGACTATGGCTACACCTTC. This gives the protein CASRGTDYGYTF. Using reference TRBV2 and TRBJ1-2 for the parts outside the CDR3, the full variable domain is EPEVTQTPSHQVTQMGQEVILRCVPISNHLYFYWYRQILGQKVEFLVSFYNNEISEKSEIFDDQFSVERPDGSNFTLKIRSTKLEDSAMYFCASRGTDYGYTFGSGTRLTVV.

The chain carries TRBV10-3 and TRBJ2-7, with D tentatively TRBD1 (6 bases). Trimming pared 4 bases from V and 0 bases from J, leaving 13 bases between. The germline gives CDR1 ENHRY, CDR2 SYGVKD. The length of the CDR3 is 15 residues. CDR3 coding DNA: TGTGCCATCAGTGGATGGGGGCGCCACTCCTACGAGCAGTACTTC. This encodes CAISGWGRHSYEQYF.

This sequence joins TRBV29-1 and TRBJ1-1; 8 nucleotides line up with TRBD1. CDR1 SQVTM and CDR2 ANQGSEA come from the germline V gene. Trimming at V came to 7 bases and at J to 2 bases, leaving 3 bases not matched to a gene. CDR3 length: 12 residues. The CDR3 DNA reads TGCAGCGGCGGACAGGGCAACACTGAAGCTTTCTTT. Translating gives CSGGQGNTEAFF.

The chain carries TRBV2 and TRBJ1-5; 9 bases are shared with TRBD1. The V gene end was trimmed by 7 bases and the J gene end by 0 bases; junction bases not matched to a gene: 4. Germline V lookup: CDR1 SNHLY, CDR2 FYNNEI. The CDR3 covers 15 residues. As DNA, the CDR3 is TGTGCCAGCAAGGACAGGGGTAATAGCAATCAGCCCCAGCATTTT. Translated, it gives CASKDRGNSNQPQHF.

The chain uses TRBV5-4 and TRBJ1-1; D remains unclear. V was cut by 5 bases and J by 2 bases, with 19 bases left in between. The CDR3 has 16 residues. The V gene's germline CDR1 is SGHNT and CDR2 YYREEE (reference sequence). CDR3 sequence: CASRRALGESNTEAFF. CDR3 bases: TGTGCCAGCAGGCGGGCATTAGGAGAAAGCAACACTGAAGCTTTCTTT.

V gene TRBV5-4 combines with J gene TRBJ2-5; 7 bases line up with TRBD2. Germline lookup yields CDR1 SGHNT and CDR2 YYREEE (reference sequence). The length of the CDR3 is 16 residues. Trimming took 4 bases from V and 2 from J; bases not matched to a gene: 11. This CDR3 reads CASSPGLAASQETQYF. In DNA form, the CDR3 reads TGTGCCAGCAGCCCTGGCCTAGCGGCTTCTCAAGAGACCCAGTACTTC.

This chain connects TRBV4-2 to TRBJ2-1; 10 nucleotides line up with TRBD2. Germline values: CDR1 LGHNA, CDR2 YNFKEQ. The ends lost 3 bases at V and 7 bases at J; junction bases unmatched: 9. The length of the CDR3 is 16 residues. This chain's CDR3 is CASSQEAGGPANEQFF. CDR3 nucleotide sequence: TGTGCCAGCAGCCAGGAAGCGGGAGGGCCCGCAAATGAGCAGTTCTTC.

V and J are TRBV5-6 and TRBJ1-1; TRBD1 aligns across 7 bases. Germline lookup yields CDR1 SGHDT and CDR2 YYEEEE. The trim removed 0 bases at V and 6 bases at J, leaving 5 bases unmatched. The CDR3 has 14 residues. CDR3: CASSLEQGTSEAFF. CDR3 bases: TGTGCCAGCAGCTTGGAACAGGGGACCTCTGAAGCTTTCTTT.

This chain links TRBV29-1 with TRBJ2-1, with a possible D match to TRBD2 (5 bases). Per germline, CDR1 SQVTM and CDR2 ANQGSEA. The CDR3 consists of 12 residues. Trimming stripped 5 bases from V and 7 bases from J, with 12 bases between. As DNA, the CDR3 is TGCAGCGTTCTTAGAGGGAATAATGAGCAGTTCTTC. Protein sequence: CSVLRGNNEQFF.

The rearrangement joins TRBV10-3 to TRBJ1-1; D call uncertain. The CDR3 runs 13 residues. Germline-derived CDR1 and CDR2 are ENHRY and SYGVKD. Between the trimmed V and J ends, which lost 3 bases and 1 base, there was a span of 6 bases. CDR3 DNA sequence: TGTGCCATCAGTGATTCAGGGAACACTGAAGCTTTCTTT. Residues: CAISDSGNTEAFF.

The CDR3 is CASSLYYGQGAVEKLFF. The CDR3 DNA reads TGTGCCAGCTCACTATACTATGGACAGGGGGCAGTTGAAAAACTGTTTTTT. The rearrangement uses TRBV18 and TRBJ1-4; 11 positions agree with TRBD1. The CDR3 has 17 amino acids. Losses at the gene ends were 4 bases for V and 7 bases for J; bases not matched to a gene: 11. Per the germline V gene, CDR1 is KGHSH and CDR2 is LQKENI.

CDR3 nucleotide sequence: TGTGCCAGCAGCCCCTCGGAGGGCTCTGGGGCCAACGTCCTGACTTTC. Its protein product is CASSPSEGSGANVLTF. This chain connects TRBV5-6 to TRBJ2-6, with D perhaps TRBD2 (6 bases). CDR1 is SGHDT, CDR2 YYEEEE, per germline. The CDR3 runs 16 residues. V lost 4 bases to trimming and J lost 0 bases, with 11 bases between them.

The chain couples TRBV7-2 to TRBJ2-7, with 12 bases that match TRBD2. This CDR3 comprises 15 residues. Germline V gene data show CDR1 as SGHTA and CDR2 as FQGNSA. Trimming took 2 bases from V and 6 from J; bases not matched to a gene: 5. This chain's CDR3 is CASSLHGLAGPEQYF. The CDR3 DNA is TGTGCCAGCAGCTTACATGGACTAGCGGGACCCGAGCAGTACTTC. The variable domain in full, with the rest retrieved from reference TRBV7-2 and TRBJ2-7, is GAGVSQSPSNKVTEKGKDVELRCDPISGHTALYWYRQSLGQGLEFLIYFQGNSAPDKSGLPSDRFSAERTGGSVSTLTIQRTQQEDSAVYLCASSLHGLAGPEQYFGPGTRLTVT.

The gene calls are TRBV7-2 and TRBJ2-7, with 11 bases matching TRBD2. CDR1 is SGHTA, CDR2 FQGNSA, per germline. The CDR3 sequence is 16 residues long. V lost 2 bases, J lost 2 bases, and 5 bases stayed unmatched. The CDR3 sequence: CASSLHSSGRTYEQYF. The DNA for the CDR3 is TGTGCCAGCAGCTTACATTCTAGCGGGAGGACCTACGAGCAGTACTTC. Full variable domain (rest looked up from reference TRBV7-2 and TRBJ2-7): GAGVSQSPSNKVTEKGKDVELRCDPISGHTALYWYRQSLGQGLEFLIYFQGNSAPDKSGLPSDRFSAERTGGSVSTLTIQRTQQEDSAVYLCASSLHSSGRTYEQYFGPGTRLTVT.

The chain uses TRBV19 and TRBJ1-1, with 9 bases lining up with TRBD1. Germline V gives CDR1 LNHDA, CDR2 SQIVND (reference sequence). With V trimmed by 3 bases and J by 4 bases, 0 bases remained unmatched. The CDR3 totals 13 residues. CDR3 in amino acids: CASSMDRGTEAFF. CDR3 nucleotide sequence: TGTGCCAGTAGTATGGACAGGGGCACTGAAGCTTTCTTT.

The chain employs TRBV11-2 and TRBJ2-1; 10 positions match TRBD2. With V trimmed by 2 bases and J by 8 bases, 6 bases remained unmatched. Germline values: CDR1 SGHAT, CDR2 FQNNGV. The CDR3 is 15 residues long. The CDR3 here is CASSLKAGGGYEQFF. CDR3 nucleotide sequence: TGTGCCAGCAGCTTAAAAGCGGGAGGGGGCTATGAGCAGTTCTTC. Filled out from reference TRBV11-2 and TRBJ2-1, the complete variable domain reads EAGVAQSPRYKIIEKRQSVAFWCNPISGHATLYWYQQILGQGPKLLIQFQNNGVVDDSQLPKDRFSAERLKGVDSTLKIQPAKLEDSAVYLCASSLKAGGGYEQFFGPGTRLTVL.

V and J are TRBV5-1 and TRBJ1-1; D gene unclear. The germline gives CDR1 SGHRS, CDR2 YFSETQ. The CDR3 has 14 residues. Trimming stripped 0 bases from V and 0 bases from J, with 6 bases between. The CDR3 bases are TGCGCCAGCAGCTTGGCCAGTATGAACACTGAAGCTTTCTTT. This sequence encodes CASSLASMNTEAFF.

The chain links TRBV4-3 to TRBJ1-2; no clear D. CDR3 length: 13 residues. The V end was cut by 11 bases, the J end by 7 bases, with 20 bases between. Germline V CDR1 and CDR2: LGHNA, YSLEER. In DNA form, the CDR3 reads TGCGCCGACCGGGGAGGGCCCCGCGGTGGCTACACCTTC. This gives the protein CADRGGPRGGYTF.

The gene calls are TRBV2 and TRBJ1-1; D remains ambiguous. This CDR3 comprises 14 residues. Looked up from germline, CDR1 is SNHLY and CDR2 is FYNNEI. V was shortened by 5 bases and J by 1 base, with 11 bases between the two germline ends. CDR3 residues: CASSSRTENTEAFF. The CDR3 nucleotides read TGTGCCAGCAGTTCCAGGACTGAGAACACTGAAGCTTTCTTT. Full variable domain (remainder filled in from reference TRBV2 and TRBJ1-1): EPEVTQTPSHQVTQMGQEVILRCVPISNHLYFYWYRQILGQKVEFLVSFYNNEISEKSEIFDDQFSVERPDGSNFTLKIRSTKLEDSAMYFCASSSRTENTEAFFGQGTRLTVV.

This sequence joins TRBV9 and TRBJ2-3, with 10 bases fitting TRBD2. The germline gives CDR1 SGDLS, CDR2 YYNGEE. V gave up 2 bases and J gave up 4 bases; unmatched junction bases: 7. The CDR3 totals 16 residues. The DNA for the CDR3 is TGTGCCAGCAGCGTCGTAGCGGGAGGAGAGGCAGATACGCAGTATTTT. This encodes CASSVVAGGEADTQYF.

V gene TRBV19 combines with J gene TRBJ1-5; maybe TRBD1 (5 bases). Trimming took off 1 base at V and 1 base at J, with 8 bases between the two ends. This CDR3 contains 15 residues. CDR1 is LNHDA and CDR2 is SQIVND in the germline V gene (reference sequence). CDR3 in DNA: TGTGCCAGTAGTATAGCGACAGCCAGCAATCAGCCCCAGCATTTT. Its protein is CASSIATASNQPQHF.

The chain is built from TRBV9 and TRBJ1-5; 8 positions match TRBD1. Germline V gene lookup returns CDR1 SGDLS and CDR2 YYNGEE. CDR3 length equals 16 residues. The V segment lost 3 bases and the J segment 0 bases; nucleotides outside the gene matches: 5. The CDR3 is CASSAGTGGSNQPQHF. In nucleotides, the CDR3 is TGTGCCAGCAGCGCCGGGACAGGCGGTAGCAATCAGCCCCAGCATTTT.

V is TRBV6-5 and J is TRBJ1-6; 9 bases fit TRBD1. This CDR3 region has 15 residues. The germline V gene has CDR1 MNHEY and CDR2 SVGAGI. Trimming cost V 2 bases and J 9 bases; bases outside gene matches: 5. This CDR3 is CASSYARDRASPLHF. In DNA form, the CDR3 reads TGTGCCAGCAGTTACGCCCGGGACAGGGCTTCACCCCTCCACTTT.